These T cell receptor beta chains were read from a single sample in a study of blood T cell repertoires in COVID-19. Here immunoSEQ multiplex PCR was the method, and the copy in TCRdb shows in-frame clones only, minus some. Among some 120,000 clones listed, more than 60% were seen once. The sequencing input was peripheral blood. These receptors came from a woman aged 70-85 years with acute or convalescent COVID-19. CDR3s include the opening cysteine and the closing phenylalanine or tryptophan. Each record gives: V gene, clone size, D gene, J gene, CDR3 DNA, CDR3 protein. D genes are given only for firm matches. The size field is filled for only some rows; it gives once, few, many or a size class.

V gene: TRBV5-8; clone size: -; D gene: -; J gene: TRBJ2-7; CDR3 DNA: TGTGCCAGCAGCCCTGGTGGGGCAGGGACCTACGAGCAGTACTTC; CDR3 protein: CASSPGGAGTYEQYF
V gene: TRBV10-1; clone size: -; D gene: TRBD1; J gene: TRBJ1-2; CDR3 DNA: TGCGCCAGCAGTGATCTGACAGGGGAAGTGGGCTATGGCTACACCTTC; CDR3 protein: CASSDLTGEVGYGYTF
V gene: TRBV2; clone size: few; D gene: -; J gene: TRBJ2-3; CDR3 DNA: TGTGCCAGTAGGGGTAGCACAGATACGCAGTATTTT; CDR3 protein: CASRGSTDTQYF
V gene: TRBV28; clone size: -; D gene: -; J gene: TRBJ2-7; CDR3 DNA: TGTGCCAGCAGTGGAACAGGGTACGAGCAGTACTTC; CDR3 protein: CASSGTGYEQYF
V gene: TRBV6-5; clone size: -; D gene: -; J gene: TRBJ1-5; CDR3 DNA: TGTGCCAGCAGTCAATCCCGACGAGGAGCCCAGCATTTT; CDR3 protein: CASSQSRRGAQHF
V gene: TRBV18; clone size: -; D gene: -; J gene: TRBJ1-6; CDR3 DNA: TGTGCCAGCTCACTCGCCATAGCTGGAGGTTCACCCCTCCACTTT; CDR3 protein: CASSLAIAGGSPLHF
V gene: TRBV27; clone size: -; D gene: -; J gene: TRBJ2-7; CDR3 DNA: TGTGCCAGCAGTTCCATTCCCTCCTACGAGCAGTACTTC; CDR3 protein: CASSSIPSYEQYF
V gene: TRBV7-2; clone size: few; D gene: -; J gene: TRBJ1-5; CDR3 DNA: TGTGCCAGCAGCTTACGGGTGGCTACAAATCAGCCCCAGCATTTT; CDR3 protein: CASSLRVATNQPQHF
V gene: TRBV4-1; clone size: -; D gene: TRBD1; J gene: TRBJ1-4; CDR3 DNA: TGCGCCAGCAGCCAAGAATTCCCCAGGGACAGCCCTAATGAAAAACTGTTTTTT; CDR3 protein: CASSQEFPRDSPNEKLFF
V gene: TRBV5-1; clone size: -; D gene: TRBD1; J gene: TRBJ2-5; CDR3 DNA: TGCGCCAGCAGCAGAAGGACAGGGGGACAGGAGACCCAGTACTTC; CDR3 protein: CASSRRTGGQETQYF
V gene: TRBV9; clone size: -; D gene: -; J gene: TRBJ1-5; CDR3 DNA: TGTGCCAGCAGCCCAACGGGCCCAGGGTTAAATCAGCCCCAGCATTTT; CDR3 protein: CASSPTGPGLNQPQHF
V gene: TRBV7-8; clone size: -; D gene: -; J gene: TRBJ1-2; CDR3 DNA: TGTGCCAGCAGCTTAGCGACAGCTTATGGCTACACCTTC; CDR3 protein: CASSLATAYGYTF
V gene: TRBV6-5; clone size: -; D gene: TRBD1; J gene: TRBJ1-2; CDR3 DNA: TGTGCCAGCAGACTTACAGGGGACAAAGGCTACACCTTC; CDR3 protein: CASRLTGDKGYTF
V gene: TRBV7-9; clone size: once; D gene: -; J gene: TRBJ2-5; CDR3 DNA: TGTGCCAGCAGCTTTACTGAAGAGACCCAGTACTTC; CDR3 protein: CASSFTEETQYF
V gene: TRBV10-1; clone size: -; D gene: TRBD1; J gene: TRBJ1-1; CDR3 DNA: TGCGCCAGCAGTGCCCAGACAGGGGGAAACGCTGAAGCTTTCTTT; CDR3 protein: CASSAQTGGNAEAFF
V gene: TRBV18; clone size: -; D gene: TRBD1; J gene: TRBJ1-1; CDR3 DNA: TGTGCCAGCTCAAAAGGACAGGACCGCATGAACACTGAAGCTTTCTTT; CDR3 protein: CASSKGQDRMNTEAFF
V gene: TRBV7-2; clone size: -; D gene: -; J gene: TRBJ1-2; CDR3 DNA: TGTGCCAGCAGCACCCGTCTAGGACAGACAAACTATGGCTACACCTTC; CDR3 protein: CASSTRLGQTNYGYTF
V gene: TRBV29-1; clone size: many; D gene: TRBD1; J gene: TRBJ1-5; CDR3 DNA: TGCAGCGTTTCCCCTGACAGGGATCAGCCCCAGCATTTT; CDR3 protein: CSVSPDRDQPQHF
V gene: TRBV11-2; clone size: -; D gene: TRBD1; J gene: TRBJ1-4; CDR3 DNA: TGTGCCAGCAGCCGACAGGGGGCTCAGACTAATGAAAAACTGTTTTTT; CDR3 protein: CASSRQGAQTNEKLFF
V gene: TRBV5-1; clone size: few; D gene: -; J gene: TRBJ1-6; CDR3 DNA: TGCGCCAGCAGCTTGGTTGCAGGGGCCAATTCACCCCTCCACTTT; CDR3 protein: CASSLVAGANSPLHF
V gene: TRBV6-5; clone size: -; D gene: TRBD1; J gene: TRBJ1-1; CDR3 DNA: TGTGCCAGCAGTAAAAGGGGACAGGGAGGGACTGAAGCTTTCTTT; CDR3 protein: CASSKRGQGGTEAFF
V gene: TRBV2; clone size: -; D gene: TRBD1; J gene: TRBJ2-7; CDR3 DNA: TGTGCCAGCACCCCCGGGACAGTCAGCTCCGAGCAGTACTTC; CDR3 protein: CASTPGTVSSEQYF
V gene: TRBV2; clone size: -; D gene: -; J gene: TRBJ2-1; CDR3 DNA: TGTGCCAGCAGTTTCGGGAGTTCCCGAGATGAGCAGTTCTTC; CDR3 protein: CASSFGSSRDEQFF
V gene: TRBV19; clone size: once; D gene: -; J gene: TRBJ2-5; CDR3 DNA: TGTGCCAGTAGTATAGCGGGAGTTACTCCAGAGACCCAGTACTTC; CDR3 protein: CASSIAGVTPETQYF
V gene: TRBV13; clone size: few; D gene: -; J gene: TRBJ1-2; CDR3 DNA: TGTGCCAGCAGCTTCAGGCGGGGGCGGAGAAACTATGGCTACACCTTC; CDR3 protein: CASSFRRGRRNYGYTF
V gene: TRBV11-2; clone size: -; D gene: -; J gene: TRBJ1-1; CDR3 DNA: TGTGCCAGCAGCTTAACCACTACAGGCATCTTGAACACTGAAGCTTTCTTT; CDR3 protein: CASSLTTTGILNTEAFF
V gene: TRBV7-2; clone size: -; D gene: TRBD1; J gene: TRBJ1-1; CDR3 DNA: TGTGCCAGCAGCCCGTTGACAGGGGGCAAAGCTTTCTTT; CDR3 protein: CASSPLTGGKAFF
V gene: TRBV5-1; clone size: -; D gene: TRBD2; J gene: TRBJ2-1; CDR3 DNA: TGCGCCAGCAGCCCGATAGCGGGGCAGTACAATGAGCAGTTCTTC; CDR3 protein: CASSPIAGQYNEQFF
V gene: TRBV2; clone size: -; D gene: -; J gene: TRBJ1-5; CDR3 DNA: TGTGCCAGCAGTGCAGGGTGGAATCAGCCCCAGCATTTT; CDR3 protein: CASSAGWNQPQHF
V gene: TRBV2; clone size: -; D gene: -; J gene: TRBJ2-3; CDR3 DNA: TGTGCCAGCAGTGCCGTGAGAAAGAGCACAGATACGCAGTATTTT; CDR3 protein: CASSAVRKSTDTQYF
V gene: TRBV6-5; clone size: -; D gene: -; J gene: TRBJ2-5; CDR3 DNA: TGTGCCAGCAGTCGCGATCGGGGGACCCAGTACTTC; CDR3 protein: CASSRDRGTQYF
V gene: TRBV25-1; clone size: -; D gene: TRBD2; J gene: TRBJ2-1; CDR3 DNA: TGTGCCAGCAGTGAACTGAAGCGGGAGGACAATGAGCAGTTCTTC; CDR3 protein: CASSELKREDNEQFF
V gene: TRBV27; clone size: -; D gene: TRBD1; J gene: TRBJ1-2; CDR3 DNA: TGTGCCAGCAGGTCTACAGGGGACGGCTACACCTTC; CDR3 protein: CASRSTGDGYTF
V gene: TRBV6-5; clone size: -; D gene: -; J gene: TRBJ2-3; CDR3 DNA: TGTGCCAGCAGGGCGGTCACAGATACGCAGTATTTT; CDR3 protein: CASRAVTDTQYF
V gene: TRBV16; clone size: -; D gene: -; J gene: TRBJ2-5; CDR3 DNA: TGTGCCAGCAGCCAATCGGGAGGAGGGGAGACCCAGTACTTC; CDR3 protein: CASSQSGGGETQYF
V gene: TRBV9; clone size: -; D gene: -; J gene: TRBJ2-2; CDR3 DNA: TGTGCCAGCAGGAAGTCCGGGAATTCGAACACCGGGGAGCTGTTTTTT; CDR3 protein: CASRKSGNSNTGELFF
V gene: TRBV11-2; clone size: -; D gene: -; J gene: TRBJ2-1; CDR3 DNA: TGTGCCAGCAGCTTAGGTTCAAACTCCTACAATGAGCAGTTCTTC; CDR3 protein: CASSLGSNSYNEQFF
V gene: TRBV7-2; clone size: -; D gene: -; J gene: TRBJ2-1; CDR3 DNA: TGTGCCAGCAGCTTAGGGGGGGTCGATGAGCAGTTCTTC; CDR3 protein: CASSLGGVDEQFF
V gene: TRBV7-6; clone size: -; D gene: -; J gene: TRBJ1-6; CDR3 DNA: TGTGCCAGCAGCTTAGCTAGCTCCTATAATTCACCCCTCCACTTT; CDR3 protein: CASSLASSYNSPLHF
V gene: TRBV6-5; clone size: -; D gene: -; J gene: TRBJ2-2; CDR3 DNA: TGTGCCAGCAGTTACTCCGGGGGGCGAGGGACCGGGGAGCTGTTTTTT; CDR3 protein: CASSYSGGRGTGELFF
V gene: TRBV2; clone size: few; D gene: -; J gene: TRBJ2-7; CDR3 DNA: TGTGCCAGCAGCGCGACAGGAGGCTACGAGCAGTACTTC; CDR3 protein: CASSATGGYEQYF
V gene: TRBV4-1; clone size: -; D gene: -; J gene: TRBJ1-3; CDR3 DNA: TGCGCCAGCAGCCGGGGGGGGATTGGAAACACCATATATTTT; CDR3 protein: CASSRGGIGNTIYF
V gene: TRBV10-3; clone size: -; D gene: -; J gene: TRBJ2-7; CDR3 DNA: TGTGCCATCGCGACAGGGACTCTCTCCTACGAGCAGTACTTC; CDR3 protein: CAIATGTLSYEQYF
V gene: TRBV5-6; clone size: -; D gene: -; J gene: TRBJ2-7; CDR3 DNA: TGTGCCAGCAGCTTGAGGGAGTCCTACGAGCAGTACTTC; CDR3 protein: CASSLRESYEQYF
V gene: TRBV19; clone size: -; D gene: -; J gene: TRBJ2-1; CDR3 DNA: TGTGCCAGTAGTATAGATCGGGCGGCTAGCGCCTTGAATGAGCAGTTCTTC; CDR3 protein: CASSIDRAASALNEQFF
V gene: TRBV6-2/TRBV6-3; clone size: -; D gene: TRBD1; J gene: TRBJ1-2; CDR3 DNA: TGTGCCAGCAGTTCCGGGACAGAGACCTATGGCTACACCTTC; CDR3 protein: CASSSGTETYGYTF
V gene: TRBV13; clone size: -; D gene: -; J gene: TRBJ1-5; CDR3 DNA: TGTGCCAGCAGCGGGGGGGCTAGACAGCCCCAGCATTTT; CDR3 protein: CASSGGARQPQHF
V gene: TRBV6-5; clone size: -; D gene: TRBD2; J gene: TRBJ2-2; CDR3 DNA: TGTGCCACCCGGGAGGAGGTCACCGGGGAGCTGTTTTTT; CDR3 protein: CATREEVTGELFF
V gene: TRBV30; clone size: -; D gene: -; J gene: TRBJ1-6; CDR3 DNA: TGTGCCTGGCGGGAGGGAGGAGGTGGGTCACCCCTCCACTTT; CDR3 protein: CAWREGGGGSPLHF
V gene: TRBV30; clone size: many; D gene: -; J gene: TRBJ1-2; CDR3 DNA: TGTGCCTGGACCTTCCGAGGGAGGTATGGCTACACCTTC; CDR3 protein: CAWTFRGRYGYTF
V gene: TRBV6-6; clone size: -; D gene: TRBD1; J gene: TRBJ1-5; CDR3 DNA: TGTGCCAGCAGTCCAATTACAGGGGCCGGTGGCAATCAGCCCCAGCATTTT; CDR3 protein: CASSPITGAGGNQPQHF
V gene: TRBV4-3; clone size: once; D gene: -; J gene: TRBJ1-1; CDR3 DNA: TGCGCCAGCAGCCAAGATGCCGGAGATGAAGCTTTCTTT; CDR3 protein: CASSQDAGDEAFF
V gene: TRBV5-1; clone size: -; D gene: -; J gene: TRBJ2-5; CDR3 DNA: TGCGCCAGCAGTCCAGACCAAGAGACCCAGTACTTC; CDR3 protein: CASSPDQETQYF
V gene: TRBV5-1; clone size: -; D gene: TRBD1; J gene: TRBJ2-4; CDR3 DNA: TGCGCCAGCAGCTTGGATCCGACAGGGGGCGCAAACATTCAGTACTTC; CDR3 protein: CASSLDPTGGANIQYF
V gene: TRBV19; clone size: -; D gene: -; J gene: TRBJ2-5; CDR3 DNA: TGTGCCAGTAGCCCAACTTCGGGGGCCCAGTACTTC; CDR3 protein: CASSPTSGAQYF
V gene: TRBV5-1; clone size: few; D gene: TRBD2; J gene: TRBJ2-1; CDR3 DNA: TGCGCCAGCCGCAGCGATAGCGGGCTGTACAATGAGCAGTTCTTC; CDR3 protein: CASRSDSGLYNEQFF
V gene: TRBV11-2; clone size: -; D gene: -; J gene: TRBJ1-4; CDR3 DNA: TGTGCCAGCAGCCGGGCTAATGAAAAACTGTTTTTT; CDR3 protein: CASSRANEKLFF
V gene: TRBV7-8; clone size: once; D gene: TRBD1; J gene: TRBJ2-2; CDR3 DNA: TGTGCCAGCAGCTTTTTAATCGGACAGGGGGCCTTCGGGGAGCTGTTTTTT; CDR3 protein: CASSFLIGQGAFGELFF
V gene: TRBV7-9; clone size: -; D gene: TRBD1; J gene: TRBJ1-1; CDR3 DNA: TGTGCCAGCAGCTTAGGGACAGGGAGGAGATACACTGAAGCTTTCTTT; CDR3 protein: CASSLGTGRRYTEAFF
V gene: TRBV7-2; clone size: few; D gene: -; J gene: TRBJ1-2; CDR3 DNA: TGTGCCAGCAGCTCAGACAGGAGGTATGGCTACACCTTC; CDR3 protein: CASSSDRRYGYTF